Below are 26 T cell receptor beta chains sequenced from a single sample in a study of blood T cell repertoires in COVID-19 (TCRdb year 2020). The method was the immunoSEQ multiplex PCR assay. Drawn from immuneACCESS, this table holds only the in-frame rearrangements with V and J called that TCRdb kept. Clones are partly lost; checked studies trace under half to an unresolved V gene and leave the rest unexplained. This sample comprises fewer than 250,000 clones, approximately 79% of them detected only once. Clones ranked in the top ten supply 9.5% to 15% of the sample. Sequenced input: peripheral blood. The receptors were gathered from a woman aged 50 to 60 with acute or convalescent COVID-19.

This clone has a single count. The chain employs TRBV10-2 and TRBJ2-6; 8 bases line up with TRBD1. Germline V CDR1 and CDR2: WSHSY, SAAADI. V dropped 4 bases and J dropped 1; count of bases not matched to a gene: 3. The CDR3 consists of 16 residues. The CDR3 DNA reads TGCGCCAGCAGTGTCCGACAGGGGTCTGGGGCCAACGTCCTGACTTTC. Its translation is CASSVRQGSGANVLTF.

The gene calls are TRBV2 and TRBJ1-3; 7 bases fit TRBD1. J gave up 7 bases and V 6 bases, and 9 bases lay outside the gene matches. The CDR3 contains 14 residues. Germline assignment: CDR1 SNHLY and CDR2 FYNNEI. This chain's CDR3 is CASRRQGEGNTIYF. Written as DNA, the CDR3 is TGTGCCAGCAGACGACAGGGTGAGGGGAACACCATATATTTT.

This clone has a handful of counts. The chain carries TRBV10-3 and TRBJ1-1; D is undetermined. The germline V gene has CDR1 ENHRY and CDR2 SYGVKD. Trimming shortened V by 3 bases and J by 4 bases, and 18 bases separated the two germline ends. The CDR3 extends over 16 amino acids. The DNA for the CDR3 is TGTGCCATCAGTGATTCTGTAAGCAGGAGGGCCACTGAAGCTTTCTTT. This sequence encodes CAISDSVSRRATEAFF.

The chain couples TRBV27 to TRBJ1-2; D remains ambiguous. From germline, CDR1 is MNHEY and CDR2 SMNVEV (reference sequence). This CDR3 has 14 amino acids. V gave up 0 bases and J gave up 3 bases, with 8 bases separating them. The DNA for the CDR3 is TGTGCCAGCAGTTTATCGTCGGGTTACTATGGCTACACCTTC. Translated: CASSLSSGYYGYTF.

The CDR3 protein is CASKQGGEGSPLHF. The CDR3 bases are TGTGCCAGCAAACAAGGGGGGGAAGGTTCACCCCTCCACTTT. The chain joins TRBV25-1 to TRBJ1-6, with D tentatively TRBD1 (6 bases). Per germline, CDR1 MGHDK and CDR2 SYGVNS. The germline V and J ends were trimmed by 7 bases and 9 bases, with 16 bases remaining between them. The CDR3 loop spans 14 amino acids.

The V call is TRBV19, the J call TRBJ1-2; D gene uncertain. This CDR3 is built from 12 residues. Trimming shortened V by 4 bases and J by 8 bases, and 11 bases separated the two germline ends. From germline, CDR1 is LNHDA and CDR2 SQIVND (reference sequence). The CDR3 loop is CASSTYSGGYTF. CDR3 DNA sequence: TGTGCCAGTAGTACGTATTCGGGGGGCTACACCTTC.

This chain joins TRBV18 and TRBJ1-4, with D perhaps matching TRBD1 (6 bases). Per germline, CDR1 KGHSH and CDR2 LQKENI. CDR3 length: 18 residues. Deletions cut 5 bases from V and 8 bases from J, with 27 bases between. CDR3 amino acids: CASSSIPTTGSFGEKLFF. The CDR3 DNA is TGTGCCAGCTCATCAATACCCACTACAGGGTCGTTCGGGGAAAAACTGTTTTTT.

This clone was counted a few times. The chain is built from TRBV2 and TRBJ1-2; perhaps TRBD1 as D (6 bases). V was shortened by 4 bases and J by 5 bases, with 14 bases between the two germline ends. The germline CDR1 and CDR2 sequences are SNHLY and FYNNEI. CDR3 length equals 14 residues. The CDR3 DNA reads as TGTGCCAGCAGTGGGCCAGGGGCGCTGTATGGCTACACCTTC. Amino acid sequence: CASSGPGALYGYTF.

The DNA for the CDR3 is TGTGCCAGCAGCTTCCGGGCAGGGTGGACCTCCTATAATTCACCCCTCCACTTT. Translating gives CASSFRAGWTSYNSPLHF. The rearrangement links TRBV5-6 to TRBJ1-6, with a tentative D call TRBD1 (5 bases). Trimming stripped 2 bases from V and 0 bases from J, with 15 bases between. Germline CDR1 reads SGHDT; CDR2 reads YYEEEE. The CDR3 extends over 18 amino acids. Full variable domain (missing parts from reference TRBV5-6 and TRBJ1-6): DAGVTQSPTHLIKTRGQQVTLRCSPKSGHDTVSWYQQALGQGPQFIFQYYEEEERQRGNFPDRFSGHQFPNYSSELNVNALLLGDSALYLCASSFRAGWTSYNSPLHFGNGTRLTVT.

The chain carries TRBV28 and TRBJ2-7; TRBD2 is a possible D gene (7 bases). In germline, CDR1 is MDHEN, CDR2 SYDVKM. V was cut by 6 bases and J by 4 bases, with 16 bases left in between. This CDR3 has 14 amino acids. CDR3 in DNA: TGTGCCAGCAGAGGGGGGGGAGGGAAATACGAGCAGTACTTC. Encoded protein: CASRGGGGKYEQYF.

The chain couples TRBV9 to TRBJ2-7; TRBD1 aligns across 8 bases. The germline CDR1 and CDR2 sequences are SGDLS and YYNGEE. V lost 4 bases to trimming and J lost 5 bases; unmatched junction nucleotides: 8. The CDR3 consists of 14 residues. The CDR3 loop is CASSPGTGPNEQYF. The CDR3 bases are TGTGCCAGCAGCCCTGGGACAGGCCCGAACGAGCAGTACTTC.

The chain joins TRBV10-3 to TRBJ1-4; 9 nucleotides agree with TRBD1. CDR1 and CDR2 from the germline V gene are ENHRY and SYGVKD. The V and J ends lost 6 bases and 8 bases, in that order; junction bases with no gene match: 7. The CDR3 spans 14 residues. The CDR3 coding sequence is TGTGCCATCAGGGGGACAGGGAAAGGGGAAAAACTGTTTTTT. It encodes CAIRGTGKGEKLFF.

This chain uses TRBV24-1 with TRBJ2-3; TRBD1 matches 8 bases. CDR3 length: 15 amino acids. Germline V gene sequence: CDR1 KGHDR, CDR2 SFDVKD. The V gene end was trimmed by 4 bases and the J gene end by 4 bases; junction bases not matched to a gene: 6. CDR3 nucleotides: TGTGCCACCAGTGAAGCCGGACAGGGCTCAGATACGCAGTATTTT. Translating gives CATSEAGQGSDTQYF.

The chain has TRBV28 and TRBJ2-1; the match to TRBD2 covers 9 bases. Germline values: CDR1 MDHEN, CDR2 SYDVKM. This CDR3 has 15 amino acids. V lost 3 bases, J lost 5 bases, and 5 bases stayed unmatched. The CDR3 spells CASSFSGSMDNEQFF. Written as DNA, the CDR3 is TGTGCCAGCAGTTTTAGCGGGAGTATGGACAATGAGCAGTTCTTC.

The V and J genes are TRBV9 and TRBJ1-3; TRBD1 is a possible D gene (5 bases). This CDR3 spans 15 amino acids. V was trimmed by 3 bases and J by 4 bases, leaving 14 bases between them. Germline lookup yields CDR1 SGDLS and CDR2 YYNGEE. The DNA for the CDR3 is TGTGCCAGCAGCGCCCTCTCCGGACAAGGAAACACCATATATTTT. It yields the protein CASSALSGQGNTIYF.

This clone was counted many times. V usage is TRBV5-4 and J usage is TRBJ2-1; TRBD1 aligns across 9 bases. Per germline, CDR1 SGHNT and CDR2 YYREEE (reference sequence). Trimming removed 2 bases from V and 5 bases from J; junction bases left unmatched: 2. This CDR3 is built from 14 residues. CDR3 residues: CASSLQGAHNEQFF. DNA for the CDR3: TGTGCCAGCAGCTTACAGGGGGCCCACAATGAGCAGTTCTTC.

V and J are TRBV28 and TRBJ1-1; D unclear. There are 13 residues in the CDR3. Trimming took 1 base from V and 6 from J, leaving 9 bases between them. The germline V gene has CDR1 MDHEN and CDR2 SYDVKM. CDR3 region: CASSLLIQAEAFF. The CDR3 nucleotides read TGTGCCAGCAGTTTATTGATCCAGGCTGAAGCTTTCTTT.

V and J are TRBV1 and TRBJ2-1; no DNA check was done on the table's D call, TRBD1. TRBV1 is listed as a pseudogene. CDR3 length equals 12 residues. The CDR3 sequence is CTSSQPTLEQFF. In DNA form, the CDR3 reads TGCACCAGCAGCCAGCCGACACTGGAGCAGTTCTTC.

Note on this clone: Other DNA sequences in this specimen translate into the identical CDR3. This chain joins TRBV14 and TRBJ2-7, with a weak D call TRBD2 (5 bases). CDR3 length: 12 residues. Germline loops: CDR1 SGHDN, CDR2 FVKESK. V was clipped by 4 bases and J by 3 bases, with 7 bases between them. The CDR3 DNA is TGTGCCAGCAGCCCCGGAGGCTACGAGCAGTACTTC. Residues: CASSPGGYEQYF. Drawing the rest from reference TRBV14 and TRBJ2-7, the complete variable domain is EAGVTQFPSHSVIEKGQTVTLRCDPISGHDNLYWYRRVMGKEIKFLLHFVKESKQDESGMPNNRFLAERTGGTYSTLKVQPAELEDSGVYFCASSPGGYEQYFGPGTRLTVT.

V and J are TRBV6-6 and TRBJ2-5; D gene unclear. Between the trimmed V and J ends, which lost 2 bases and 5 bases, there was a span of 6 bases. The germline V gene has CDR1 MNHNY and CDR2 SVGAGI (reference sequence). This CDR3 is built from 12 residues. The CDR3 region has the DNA TGTGCCAGCAGTTACGGCTGGGAGACCCAGTACTTC. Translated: CASSYGWETQYF.

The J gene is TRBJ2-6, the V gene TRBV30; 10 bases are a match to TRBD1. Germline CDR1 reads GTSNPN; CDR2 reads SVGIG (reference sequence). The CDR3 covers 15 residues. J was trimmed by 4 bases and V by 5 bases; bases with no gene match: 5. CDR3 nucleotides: TGTGCCTGGGGGGGACAGGGGAGAGGGGCCAACGTCCTGACTTTC. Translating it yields CAWGGQGRGANVLTF.

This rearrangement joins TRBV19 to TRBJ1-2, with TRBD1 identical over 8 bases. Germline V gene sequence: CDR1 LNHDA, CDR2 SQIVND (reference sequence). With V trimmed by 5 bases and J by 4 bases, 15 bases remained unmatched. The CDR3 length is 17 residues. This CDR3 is CASSLSRAGGLGYGYTF. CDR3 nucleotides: TGTGCCAGTAGTCTGAGCAGGGCAGGGGGCCTGGGCTATGGCTACACCTTC.

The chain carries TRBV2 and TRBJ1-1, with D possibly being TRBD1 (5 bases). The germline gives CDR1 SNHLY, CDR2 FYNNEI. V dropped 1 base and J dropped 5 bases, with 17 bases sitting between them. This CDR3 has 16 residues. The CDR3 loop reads CASSEGVRGMRTEAFF. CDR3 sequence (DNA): TGTGCCAGCAGTGAAGGGGTGCGGGGCATGCGGACTGAAGCTTTCTTT.

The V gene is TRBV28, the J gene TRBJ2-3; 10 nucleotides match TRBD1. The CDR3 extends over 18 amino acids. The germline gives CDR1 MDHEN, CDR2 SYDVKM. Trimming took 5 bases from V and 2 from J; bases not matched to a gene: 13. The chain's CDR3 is CASSAYGTGDGYTDTQYF. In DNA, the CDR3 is TGTGCCAGCAGTGCGTATGGGACAGGGGATGGGTACACAGATACGCAGTATTTT.

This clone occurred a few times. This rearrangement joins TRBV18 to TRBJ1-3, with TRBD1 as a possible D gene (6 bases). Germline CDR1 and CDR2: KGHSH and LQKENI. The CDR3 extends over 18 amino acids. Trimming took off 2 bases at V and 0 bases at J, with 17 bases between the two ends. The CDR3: CASSPMAPQGRSGNTIYF. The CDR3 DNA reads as TGTGCCAGCTCACCAATGGCACCACAGGGCCGCTCTGGAAACACCATATATTTT.

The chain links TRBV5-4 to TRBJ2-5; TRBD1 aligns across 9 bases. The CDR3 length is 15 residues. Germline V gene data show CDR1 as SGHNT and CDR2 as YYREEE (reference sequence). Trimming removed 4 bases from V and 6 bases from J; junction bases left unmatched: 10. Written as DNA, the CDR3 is TGTGCCAGCAGCCTGGGGGGGACAGGGATGCAGACCCAGTACTTC. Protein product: CASSLGGTGMQTQYF.